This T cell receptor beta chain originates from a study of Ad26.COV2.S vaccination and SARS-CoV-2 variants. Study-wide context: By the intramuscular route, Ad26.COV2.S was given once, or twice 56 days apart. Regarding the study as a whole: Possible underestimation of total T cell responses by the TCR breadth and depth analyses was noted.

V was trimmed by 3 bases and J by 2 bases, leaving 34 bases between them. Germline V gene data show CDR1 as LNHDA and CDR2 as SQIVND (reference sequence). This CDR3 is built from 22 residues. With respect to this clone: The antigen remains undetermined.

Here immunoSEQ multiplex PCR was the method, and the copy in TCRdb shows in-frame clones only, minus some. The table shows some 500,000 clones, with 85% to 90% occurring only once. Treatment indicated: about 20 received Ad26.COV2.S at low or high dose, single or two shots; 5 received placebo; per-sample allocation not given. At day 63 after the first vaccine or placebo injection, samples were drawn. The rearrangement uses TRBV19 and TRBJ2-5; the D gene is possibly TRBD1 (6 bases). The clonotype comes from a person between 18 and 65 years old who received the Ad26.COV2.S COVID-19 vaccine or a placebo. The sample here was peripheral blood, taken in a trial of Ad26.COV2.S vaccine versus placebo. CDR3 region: CASSILEVGGRTHEPRQETQYF. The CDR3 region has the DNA TGTGCCAGTAGTATTTTGGAGGTTGGGGGCCGGACCCACGAACCCCGGCAAGAGACCCAGTACTTC.